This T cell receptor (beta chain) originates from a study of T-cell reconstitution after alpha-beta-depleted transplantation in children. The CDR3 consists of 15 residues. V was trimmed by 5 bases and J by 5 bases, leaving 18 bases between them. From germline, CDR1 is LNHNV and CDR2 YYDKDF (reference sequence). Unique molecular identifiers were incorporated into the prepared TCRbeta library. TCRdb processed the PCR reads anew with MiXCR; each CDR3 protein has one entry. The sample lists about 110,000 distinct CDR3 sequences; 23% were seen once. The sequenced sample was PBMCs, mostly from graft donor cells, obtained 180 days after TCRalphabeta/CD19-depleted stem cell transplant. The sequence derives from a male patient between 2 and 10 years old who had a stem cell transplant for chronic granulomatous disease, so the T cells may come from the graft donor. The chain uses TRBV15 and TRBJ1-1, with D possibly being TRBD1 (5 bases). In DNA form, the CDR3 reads TGTGCCACCAGCCTACCGTGGCAGGGATCAACTGAAGCTTTCTTT. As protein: CATSLPWQGSTEAFF. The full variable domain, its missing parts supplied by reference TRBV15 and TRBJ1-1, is DAMVIQNPRYQVTQFGKPVTLSCSQTLNHNVMYWYQQKSSQAPKLLFHYYDKDFNNEADTPDNFQSRRPNTSFCFLDIRSPGLGDTAMYLCATSLPWQGSTEAFFGQGTRLTVV.